The TCR beta chain described here comes from a study of blood T cell repertoires in COVID-19. About the study: Samples taken during acute and convalescent COVID-19 were collected in the United States, Italy and Spain.

Trimming removed 4 bases from V and 2 bases from J; junction bases left unmatched: 4. The CDR3 has 15 amino acids. The germline V gene has CDR1 SGHNT and CDR2 YENEEA. Data came from immunoSEQ multiplex PCR; TCRdb stores just in-frame clones and leaves some out. The top ten clones hold approximately 5% of a sample with about 140,000 clones, 75% to 85% of them seen once. This clone was picked up one time. This clonotype was obtained from a woman aged 50 to 60 with acute or convalescent COVID-19. The chain couples TRBV11-3 to TRBJ2-1; 8 bases are a match to TRBD1. The sequencing sample was made of peripheral blood. CDR3 in amino acids: CASSSGTGAYNEQFF. CDR3 nucleotide sequence: TGTGCCAGCAGCTCCGGGACAGGAGCCTACAATGAGCAGTTCTTC.